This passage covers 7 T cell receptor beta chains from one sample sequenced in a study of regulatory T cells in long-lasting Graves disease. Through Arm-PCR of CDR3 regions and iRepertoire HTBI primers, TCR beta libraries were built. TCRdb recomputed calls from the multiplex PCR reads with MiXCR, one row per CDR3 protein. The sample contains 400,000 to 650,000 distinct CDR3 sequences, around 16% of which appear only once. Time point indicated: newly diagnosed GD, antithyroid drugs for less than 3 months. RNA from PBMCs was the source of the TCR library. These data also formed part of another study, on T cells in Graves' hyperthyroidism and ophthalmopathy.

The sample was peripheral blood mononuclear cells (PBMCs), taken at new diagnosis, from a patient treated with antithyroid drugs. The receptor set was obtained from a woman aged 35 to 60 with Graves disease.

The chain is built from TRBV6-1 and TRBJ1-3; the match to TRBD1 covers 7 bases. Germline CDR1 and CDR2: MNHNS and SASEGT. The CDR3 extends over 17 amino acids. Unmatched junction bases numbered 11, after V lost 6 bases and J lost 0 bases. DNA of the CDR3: TGTGCCAGCAGCCCGCGACAGGGCCAGTCCTCTGGAAACACCATATATTTT. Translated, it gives CASSPRQGQSSGNTIYF.

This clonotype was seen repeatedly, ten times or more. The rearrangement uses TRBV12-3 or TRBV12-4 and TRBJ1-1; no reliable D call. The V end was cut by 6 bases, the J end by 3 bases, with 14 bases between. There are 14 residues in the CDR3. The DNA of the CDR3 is TGTGCCAGCAGCCCGCCCGGGTGGGACACTGAAGCTTTCTTT. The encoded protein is CASSPPGWDTEAFF.

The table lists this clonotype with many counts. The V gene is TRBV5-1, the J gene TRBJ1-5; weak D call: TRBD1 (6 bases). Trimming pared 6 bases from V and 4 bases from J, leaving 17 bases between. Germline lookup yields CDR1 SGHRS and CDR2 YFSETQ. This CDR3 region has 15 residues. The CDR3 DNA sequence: TGCGCCAGCAACATAACCGGGACACCTAATCAGCCCCAGCATTTT. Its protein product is CASNITGTPNQPQHF.

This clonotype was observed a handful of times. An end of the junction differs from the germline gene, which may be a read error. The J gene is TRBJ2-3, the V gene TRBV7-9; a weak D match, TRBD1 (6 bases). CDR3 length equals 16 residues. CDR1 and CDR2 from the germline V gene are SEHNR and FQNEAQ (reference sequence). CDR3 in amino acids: CASNLQDSSYTDTQYF. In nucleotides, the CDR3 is TGTGCCAGCAACTTACAGGACAGTAGCTACACAGATACGCAGTATTTT.

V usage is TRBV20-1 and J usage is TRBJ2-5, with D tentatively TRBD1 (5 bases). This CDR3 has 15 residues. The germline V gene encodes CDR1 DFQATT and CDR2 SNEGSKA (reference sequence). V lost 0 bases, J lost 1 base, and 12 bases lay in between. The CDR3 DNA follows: TGCAGTGCTAGAGAGACAAAGGGGTTCCAAGAGACCCAGTACTTC. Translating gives CSARETKGFQETQYF.

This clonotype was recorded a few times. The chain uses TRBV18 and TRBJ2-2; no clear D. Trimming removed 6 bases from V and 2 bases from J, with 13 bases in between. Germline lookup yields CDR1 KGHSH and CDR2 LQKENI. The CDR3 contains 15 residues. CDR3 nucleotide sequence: TGTGCCAGCTCCCCGAGTCCCACAAACACCGGGGAGCTGTTTTTT. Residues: CASSPSPTNTGELFF. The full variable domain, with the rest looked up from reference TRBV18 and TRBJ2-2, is NAGVMQNPRHLVRRRGQEARLRCSPMKGHSHVYWYRQLPEEGLKFMVYLQKENIIDESGMPKERFSAEFPKEGPSILRIQQVVRGDSAAYFCASSPSPTNTGELFFGEGSRLTVL.

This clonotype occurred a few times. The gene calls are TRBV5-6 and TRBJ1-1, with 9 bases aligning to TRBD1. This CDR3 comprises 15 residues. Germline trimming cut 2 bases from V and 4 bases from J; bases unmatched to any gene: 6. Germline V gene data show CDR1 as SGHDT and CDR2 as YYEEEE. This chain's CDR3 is CASSFGTGYPTEAFF. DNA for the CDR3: TGTGCCAGCAGCTTTGGGACAGGGTATCCCACTGAAGCTTTCTTT.